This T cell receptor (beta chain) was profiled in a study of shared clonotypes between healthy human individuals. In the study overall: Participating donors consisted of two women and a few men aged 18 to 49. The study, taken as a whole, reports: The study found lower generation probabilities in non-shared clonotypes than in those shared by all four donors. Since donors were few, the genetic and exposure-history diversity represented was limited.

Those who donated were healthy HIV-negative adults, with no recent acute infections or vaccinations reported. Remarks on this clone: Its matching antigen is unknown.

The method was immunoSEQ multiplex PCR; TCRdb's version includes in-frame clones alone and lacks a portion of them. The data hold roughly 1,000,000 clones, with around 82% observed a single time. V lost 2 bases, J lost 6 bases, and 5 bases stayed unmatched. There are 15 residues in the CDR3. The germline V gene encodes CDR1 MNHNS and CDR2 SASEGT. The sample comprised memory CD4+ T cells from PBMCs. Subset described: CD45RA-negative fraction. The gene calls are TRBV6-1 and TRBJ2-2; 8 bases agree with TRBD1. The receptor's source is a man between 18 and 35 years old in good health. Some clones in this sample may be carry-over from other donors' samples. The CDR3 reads CASSEQGAAPGELFF. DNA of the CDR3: TGTGCCAGCAGTGAACAGGGGGCCGCTCCCGGGGAGCTGTTTTTT.